The source of this T cell receptor (beta chain) is a study of molecular identifiers for immune sequencing clone quantification. The study, taken as a whole, reports: In naive cells, clones above 20 RNA copies held under 1% of molecules, whereas in effector cells they held over 99%.

This clonotype was observed at least ten times. Its specificity is unknown. TCRdb used MiXCR to reprocess the PCR reads, holding one entry per CDR3 protein. The table records some 580,000 distinct CDR3 sequences, roughly 23% of them present only once. The CDR3 contains 15 residues. The V gene lost 1 base and the J gene lost 2 bases, with 12 bases spanning the gap. Germline values: CDR1 MGHRA, CDR2 YSYEKL. Naive CD8 libraries were made from approximately 20,000 to 1,000,000 sorted cells, and they used 10%, 30% or 50% RNA. As CD8+CD4-CCR7+CD45RA+ cells, naive CD8 T cells were sorted. The sequenced material came from naive CD8+ T cells from blood, with Jurkat cell RNA spiked in. Subset specified: FACS-sorted CD8+CD4-CCR7+CD45RA+ naive T cells. This receptor was taken from a human donor in good health. Some libraries in this study had Jurkat cell RNA spiked in. The chain combines TRBV4-1 with TRBJ2-7, with D hard to call. CDR3 region: CASSQGDPGTYEQYF. CDR3 in DNA: TGCGCCAGCAGCCAAGGCGACCCAGGTACCTACGAGCAGTACTTC.